This TCR beta chain was sequenced for a study of PD-L1 blockade in urothelial cancer. On the study more broadly: Each blood sample yielded a median of about 150,000 T cells. Points from the study as a whole: At the 3-week point, tumor-associated blood clones expanded more in durable-benefit patients.

Comment on this clone: Its antigen is undetermined.

The investigators introduced synthetic TCR analog templates into each PCR as spikes. Profiled with immunoSEQ multiplex PCR; TCRdb holds only in-frame clones, not every one. This sample yields roughly 130,000 clones, of which roughly 84% are seen a single time; about 2.9% belongs to the top ten. The CDR3 is 15 amino acids. Germline CDR1 and CDR2: SNHLY and FYNNEI. The V gene end was trimmed by 4 bases and the J gene end by 2 bases; junction bases not matched to a gene: 5. As for time point: pretreatment peripheral blood. The patients' disease, urothelial carcinoma, was locally advanced or metastatic. The starting material was PBMCs, obtained around atezolizumab (anti-PD-L1) treatment. This rearrangement joins TRBV2 to TRBJ2-7, with 10 bases that match TRBD2. The sequence derives from a man aged 50 to 59 with urothelial cancer. This CDR3 reads CASSGRTSGPYEQYF. The CDR3 bases are TGTGCCAGCAGTGGTAGGACTAGCGGTCCCTACGAGCAGTACTTC.